The clone carrying this T cell receptor beta chain was detected only once. Its target is unknown. The data derive from a study of cytomegalovirus exposure and HLA in healthy donors. Study background: The 120 validation repertoires and the 666 first-cohort repertoires shared a platform, a later analysis reported. Whole-study findings and limits: First-cohort TCR clusters tended to co-occur in the 120 or so validation repertoires, a later analysis found. Under in vitro conditions, a few CMV-associated chains were confirmed as specific for CMV antigens.

The method was immunoSEQ multiplex PCR; TCRdb's version includes in-frame clones alone and lacks a portion of them. The data contain 330,000 or so clones, 86% of them singletons. Germline-derived CDR1 and CDR2 are LNHDA and SQIVND (reference sequence). The CDR3 runs to 13 residues. The germline V and J ends were trimmed by 6 bases and 8 bases, with 14 bases remaining between them. The donors were members of the validation cohort comprising over 100 subjects, separate from the roughly 700-subject first cohort. The gene calls are TRBV19 and TRBJ2-1; maybe TRBD2 (7 bases). The TCR comes from a woman aged 18-29 years in good health and CMV-seronegative. The sequencing input was PBMCs. CDR3 loop: CASRNIGGDEQFF. The CDR3 bases are TGTGCCAGTAGGAATATAGGGGGGGATGAGCAGTTCTTC. Filled out from reference TRBV19 and TRBJ2-1, the complete variable domain reads DGGITQSPKYLFRKEGQNVTLSCEQNLNHDAMYWYRQDPGQGLRLIYYSQIVNDFQKGDIAEGYSVSREKKESFPLTVTSAQKNPTAFYLCASRNIGGDEQFFGPGTRLTVL.